One sample yielded the 27 T cell receptor beta chains listed below, sequenced in a study of T-cell memory formation after mild COVID-19. From the 5' RACE reads, TCRdb called clonotypes with MiXCR, one entry per CDR3 protein. The sample lists 150,000 to 200,000 distinct CDR3 sequences; 10% to 15% were seen once. Source material: PBMCs or a T cell subset sorted from them (not recorded which). All receptors come from a man aged 18 to 30 who had mild COVID-19 (a few samples of this study predate the infection). Cell type and time point are not known.

The rearrangement links TRBV6-6 to TRBJ2-1; D is ambiguous. CDR3 length: 13 amino acids. Germline-derived CDR1 and CDR2 are MNHNY and SVGAGI (reference sequence). V was trimmed by 4 bases and J by 6 bases, leaving 10 bases between them. The CDR3 region has the DNA TGTGCCAGCAGTTTCCCCTACTCCAATGAGCAGTTCTTC. Protein sequence: CASSFPYSNEQFF.

V is TRBV4-3 and J is TRBJ1-1; D remains ambiguous. The V end was cut by 8 bases, the J end by 4 bases, with 14 bases between. Germline CDR1 reads LGHNA; CDR2 reads YSLEER. This CDR3 has 13 residues. The CDR3 nucleotides read TGCGCCAGCGGGGATGAAGGTCGCACTGAAGCTTTCTTT. As protein: CASGDEGRTEAFF.

The sample holds a few counts of this clonotype. The genes are TRBV3-1 and TRBJ1-6; D gene ambiguous. The CDR3 sequence is 12 residues long. The germline V gene encodes CDR1 LGHDT and CDR2 YNNKEL (reference sequence). V was trimmed by 6 bases and J by 8 bases, leaving 8 bases between them. This CDR3 is CASRKPDSPLHF. CDR3 coding DNA: TGTGCCAGCAGGAAACCGGATTCACCCCTCCACTTT.

This rearrangement joins TRBV4-2 to TRBJ2-3; TRBD2 matches 8 bases. Trimming at V came to 0 bases and at J to 1 base, leaving 6 bases not matched to a gene. The CDR3 has 17 amino acids. Germline V gives CDR1 LGHNA, CDR2 YNFKEQ. CDR3: CASSQDLRGGGTDTQYF. The CDR3 DNA follows: TGTGCCAGCAGCCAAGATCTCCGGGGGGGTGGCACAGATACGCAGTATTTT.

The CDR3 DNA sequence: TGCGCCAGCAGCTTGGTAGCGGGGGCAGAGACCCAGTACTTC. This translates into CASSLVAGAETQYF. This chain joins TRBV5-1 and TRBJ2-5, with 9 bases aligning to TRBD2. The CDR3 consists of 14 residues. Trimming took 0 bases from V and 4 from J; bases not matched to a gene: 1. Germline V gene data show CDR1 as SGHRS and CDR2 as YFSETQ.

The chain recombines TRBV5-1 with TRBJ1-4; D not resolved. Looked up from germline, CDR1 is SGHRS and CDR2 is YFSETQ. Trimming shortened V by 2 bases and J by 4 bases, and 12 bases separated the two germline ends. The CDR3 loop spans 15 amino acids. CDR3 nucleotide sequence: TGCGCCAGCAGCTTTGGGTCAAGTTATAATGAAAAACTGTTTTTT. Protein sequence: CASSFGSSYNEKLFF. The full variable domain, completed using reference TRBV5-1 and TRBJ1-4, is KAGVTQTPRYLIKTRGQQVTLSCSPISGHRSVSWYQQTPGQGLQFLFEYFSETQRNKGNFPGRFSGRQFSNSRSEMNVSTLELGDSALYLCASSFGSSYNEKLFFGSGTQLSVL.

The chain carries TRBV4-1 and TRBJ1-2; D unclear. The V gene lost 0 bases and the J gene lost 8 bases, with 10 bases spanning the gap. CDR1 and CDR2 (germline): MGHRA, YSYEKL. This CDR3 region has 13 residues. The CDR3, as DNA: TGCGCCAGCAGCCAAGATATCCGGAGCGGCTACACCTTC. It translates to CASSQDIRSGYTF.

The chain recombines TRBV4-3 with TRBJ2-1; the match to TRBD2 covers 7 bases. The CDR3 is 15 residues long. Germline V gives CDR1 LGHNA, CDR2 YSLEER. The trim removed 2 bases at V and 6 bases at J, leaving 7 bases unmatched. CDR3 amino acids: CASSQSPGLPNEQFF. The CDR3 DNA reads as TGCGCCAGCAGCCAATCGCCGGGACTACCCAATGAGCAGTTCTTC.

The rearrangement links TRBV20-1 to TRBJ2-7, with 8 bases fitting TRBD1. The CDR3 contains 12 residues. From germline, CDR1 is DFQATT and CDR2 SNEGSKA (reference sequence). Germline trimming cut 5 bases from V and 3 bases from J; bases unmatched to any gene: 3. CDR3 protein: CSASDRGYEQYF. The DNA of the CDR3 is TGCAGTGCTTCCGACAGGGGCTACGAGCAGTACTTC.

This clonotype was counted many times. The rearrangement joins TRBV6-1 to TRBJ1-2; no clear D. Trimming took off 1 base at V and 4 bases at J, with 10 bases between the two ends. This CDR3 is 14 amino acids long. Germline V lookup: CDR1 MNHNS, CDR2 SASEGT. The CDR3 DNA follows: TGTGCCAGCAGTGAAGGGTCAGAGTTCTATGGCTACACCTTC. It translates to CASSEGSEFYGYTF.

This sequence joins TRBV7-2 and TRBJ1-6, with D unresolved. The germline CDR1 and CDR2 sequences are SGHTA and FQGNSA. There are 14 residues in the CDR3. V was cut by 0 bases and J by 7 bases, with 7 bases left in between. CDR3 bases: TGTGCCAGCAGCTTAGCCCACGCGAATTCACCCCTCCACTTT. This encodes CASSLAHANSPLHF.

This clonotype was found a few times. V gene TRBV5-1 combines with J gene TRBJ2-1; possible D gene TRBD1, 6 bases. The CDR3 is 15 residues long. V was pared by 3 bases and J by 2 bases, with 12 bases between. CDR1 is SGHRS, CDR2 YFSETQ, per germline. CDR3 loop: CASSSKQGTYNEQFF. CDR3 bases: TGCGCCAGCAGCTCCAAACAGGGAACCTACAATGAGCAGTTCTTC.

This clonotype was seen many times. The chain links TRBV7-3 to TRBJ2-6; 10 bases match TRBD1. The CDR3 has 16 residues. Per the germline V gene, CDR1 is SGHTA and CDR2 is FQGTGA. J gave up 3 bases and V 6 bases, and 5 bases lay outside the gene matches. The CDR3: CASRLTGGSGANVLTF. The CDR3 nucleotides read TGTGCCAGCAGATTGACAGGGGGCAGTGGGGCCAACGTCCTGACTTTC. The entire variable domain, with the rest obtained from reference TRBV7-3 and TRBJ2-6, is as follows: GAGVSQTPSNKVTEKGKYVELRCDPISGHTALYWYRQSLGQGPEFLIYFQGTGAADDSGLPNDRFFAVRPEGSVSTLKIQRTERGDSAVYLCASRLTGGSGANVLTFGAGSRLTVL.

The chain uses TRBV5-1 and TRBJ1-6; D perhaps matches TRBD1 (5 bases). The CDR3 length is 15 residues. Germline CDR1 SGHRS, CDR2 YFSETQ. V dropped 0 bases and J dropped 7 bases, with 11 bases sitting between them. CDR3 protein: CASSLVLGTNSPLHF. As DNA, the CDR3 is TGCGCCAGCAGCTTGGTCCTTGGGACGAATTCACCCCTCCACTTT.

This clonotype turned up a few times. The chain is built from TRBV9 and TRBJ1-2; perhaps TRBD1 as D (6 bases). Germline-derived CDR1 and CDR2 are SGDLS and YYNGEE. V was shortened by 0 bases and J by 8 bases, with 14 bases between the two germline ends. This CDR3 is 14 amino acids long. The CDR3 spells CASSVGSGEIGYTF. In DNA, the CDR3 is TGTGCCAGCAGCGTAGGTTCAGGGGAAATAGGCTACACCTTC.

This rearrangement joins TRBV9 to TRBJ2-3; the D gene is possibly TRBD1 (5 bases). CDR1 SGDLS and CDR2 YYNGEE come from the germline V gene. The CDR3 loop spans 14 amino acids. V lost 0 bases and J lost 4, with 9 bases in between. The chain's CDR3 is CASSVDQGADTQYF. CDR3 DNA: TGTGCCAGCAGCGTAGATCAGGGCGCAGATACGCAGTATTTT.

This clonotype showed up just a few times. The rearrangement uses TRBV5-1 and TRBJ2-1; D uncertain. The ends were cut back, 3 bases at V and 5 bases at J, with 12 bases in the middle. Germline values: CDR1 SGHRS, CDR2 YFSETQ. This CDR3 is built from 14 residues. In DNA, the CDR3 is TGCGCCAGCAGCTCTATGGTTCGGGACAATGAGCAGTTCTTC. It translates to CASSSMVRDNEQFF. The whole variable domain, remainder taken from reference TRBV5-1 and TRBJ2-1, is KAGVTQTPRYLIKTRGQQVTLSCSPISGHRSVSWYQQTPGQGLQFLFEYFSETQRNKGNFPGRFSGRQFSNSRSEMNVSTLELGDSALYLCASSSMVRDNEQFFGPGTRLTVL.

The sample holds a few counts of this clonotype. The DNA for the CDR3 is TGTGCCAGCAGCTTGGGACTAGCGGGTTTGGATACGCAGTATTTT. Its translation: CASSLGLAGLDTQYF. This chain links TRBV5-8 with TRBJ2-3; 10 nucleotides match TRBD2. Germline CDR1 and CDR2: SGHTS and YDEGEE. The CDR3 has 15 residues. The ends lost 0 bases at V and 6 bases at J; junction bases unmatched: 4.

The J gene is TRBJ2-2, the V gene TRBV7-9; D tentatively reads TRBD1 or TRBD2 (5 bases each). CDR3 size: 16 residues. V lost 4 bases to trimming and J lost 1 base, with 13 bases between them. Germline CDR1 is SEHNR and CDR2 is FQNEAQ (reference sequence). The CDR3 is CASSSRRDRNTGELFF. DNA for the CDR3: TGTGCCAGCAGCTCTCGTCGGGACCGGAACACCGGGGAGCTGTTTTTT.

The gene calls are TRBV9 and TRBJ2-1; maybe TRBD2 (6 bases). Trimming removed 0 bases from V and 10 bases from J, with 20 bases in between. This CDR3 region has 16 residues. The germline V gene encodes CDR1 SGDLS and CDR2 YYNGEE. The CDR3 nucleotides read TGTGCCAGCAGCGTAGGGGGTCTACGCGGGGTGGGAGAGCAGTTCTTC. Encoded protein: CASSVGGLRGVGEQFF.

This clonotype showed up just a few times. The chain carries TRBV18 and TRBJ1-1; D ambiguous. Per germline, CDR1 KGHSH and CDR2 LQKENI. This CDR3 has 15 residues. The V gene lost 1 base and the J gene lost 0 bases, with 9 bases spanning the gap. This chain's CDR3 is CASSPLPGVNTEAFF. CDR3 sequence (DNA): TGTGCCAGCTCACCACTTCCAGGAGTGAACACTGAAGCTTTCTTT.

This clonotype was seen a handful of times. The rearrangement joins TRBV10-3 to TRBJ2-1, with 11 nucleotides matching TRBD2. Germline trimming cut 3 bases from V and 3 bases from J; bases unmatched to any gene: 7. This CDR3 is 17 amino acids long. Germline-derived CDR1 and CDR2 are ENHRY and SYGVKD. The CDR3 sequence is CAISDGSGGAYYNEQFF. CDR3 nucleotide sequence: TGTGCCATCAGTGATGGTAGCGGGGGGGCCTACTACAATGAGCAGTTCTTC.

This clonotype was picked up many times. CDR3 sequence: CASSFGAMWETQYF. The DNA for the CDR3 is TGTGCCAGCAGCTTCGGGGCCATGTGGGAGACCCAGTACTTC. The rearrangement joins TRBV5-6 to TRBJ2-5, with D possibly being TRBD1 or TRBD2 (5 bases each). Germline V CDR1 and CDR2: SGHDT, YYEEEE. The CDR3 has 14 amino acids. The V end lost 2 bases, the J end lost 5 bases, and 13 bases lay between the germline ends.

There are a few counts of this clonotype. V is TRBV18 and J is TRBJ1-1; 10 bases map to TRBD1. Trimming took 2 bases from V and 8 from J; bases not matched to a gene: 5. Germline V CDR1 and CDR2: KGHSH, LQKENI. The CDR3 totals 14 residues. Here the CDR3 DNA reads TGTGCCAGCTCACCAGAGACAGGGGGCGGCGAAGCTTTCTTT. Its translation: CASSPETGGGEAFF.

This clonotype showed up just a few times. The chain is built from TRBV11-3 and TRBJ2-4, with D possibly TRBD2 on 7 matching bases. The V gene lost 3 bases and the J gene lost 8 bases, with 17 bases spanning the gap. Germline V gives CDR1 SGHNT, CDR2 YENEEA. This CDR3 spans 15 amino acids. The DNA of the CDR3 is TGTGCCAGCAGCTTCGGCGGGGGCGCCCGGGACATTCAGTACTTC. Translating it yields CASSFGGGARDIQYF.

In this sample, this clonotype turned up a few times. The chain combines TRBV6-5 with TRBJ2-2; 13 bases are shared with TRBD2. J lost 5 bases, V lost 6 bases, and 3 bases had no gene match. The CDR3 totals 15 residues. Germline V gene data show CDR1 as MNHEY and CDR2 as SVGAGI. DNA of the CDR3: TGTGCCAGCAGGACGGGACTAGCGGGGACCGGGGAGCTGTTTTTT. Protein product: CASRTGLAGTGELFF.

This clonotype was picked up many times. The rearrangement joins TRBV7-2 to TRBJ1-2; TRBD1 matches at 7 bases. With V trimmed by 5 bases and J by 4 bases, 7 bases remained unmatched. The germline V gene encodes CDR1 SGHTA and CDR2 FQGNSA. The CDR3 consists of 14 residues. The CDR3 region has the DNA TGTGCCAGCAGCCTAACCGGGACAGCCTATGGCTACACCTTC. It yields the protein CASSLTGTAYGYTF. Full variable domain (outside the CDR3, taken from reference TRBV7-2 and TRBJ1-2): GAGVSQSPSNKVTEKGKDVELRCDPISGHTALYWYRQSLGQGLEFLIYFQGNSAPDKSGLPSDRFSAERTGGSVSTLTIQRTQQEDSAVYLCASSLTGTAYGYTFGSGTRLTVV.